Listed here are 30 T cell receptor beta chains from one sample, sequenced in a study of blood T cells in healthy people across ages (dated by TCRdb to the mid-2010s). Library generation was performed with 5' RACE. The reads were generated on an Illumina HiSeq 2500. The second PCR ran for about 7 to 11 cycles and used a J-beta primer mix along with a sample-barcoded 5' primer. TCRdb passed the public sequencing reads through fastp at Q25 and MiXCR, retaining productive beta sequences. Rows with one shared CDR3 protein collapse into an entry with the most common genes and DNA. Recorded for this sample are around 820,000 distinct CDR3 sequences; 20% to 25% of them occurred a single time. Roughly 3.5% of the sample rests with the top ten. The sample was also linked to a second study, of T cells of mothers and their children.

The sequenced material came from blood. These receptors were collected from a boy between 10 and 17 years old in good health.

A few counts support this clonotype. The chain joins TRBV11-2 to TRBJ1-2; D is perhaps TRBD1 (6 bases). The germline V gene has CDR1 SGHAT and CDR2 FQNNGV. Trimming took off 0 bases at V and 6 bases at J, with 8 bases between the two ends. CDR3 length: 13 residues. The CDR3 reads CASSLDPGDGYTF. The CDR3 DNA sequence: TGTGCCAGCAGCTTAGACCCAGGGGATGGCTACACCTTC.

This chain links TRBV28 with TRBJ1-1, with TRBD1 as a possible D gene (5 bases). Trimming removed 7 bases from V and 4 bases from J, with 16 bases in between. This CDR3 contains 14 residues. Per germline, CDR1 MDHEN and CDR2 SYDVKM. The chain's CDR3 is CASKAGRVVTEAFF. CDR3 nucleotides: TGTGCCAGCAAGGCAGGGCGAGTTGTCACTGAAGCTTTCTTT.

The chain employs TRBV3-1 and TRBJ1-1, with TRBD1 identical over 7 bases. V was pared by 6 bases and J by 4 bases, with 11 bases of the junction left unmatched. This CDR3 is built from 15 residues. Germline V gene sequence: CDR1 LGHDT, CDR2 YNNKEL (reference sequence). The chain's CDR3 is CASRLDPQGGTEAFF. The CDR3 region has the DNA TGTGCCAGCAGGCTTGACCCCCAGGGGGGCACTGAAGCTTTCTTT.

This clonotype was seen a handful of times. The chain joins TRBV28 to TRBJ2-7; 9 bases align to TRBD2. CDR1 is MDHEN and CDR2 is SYDVKM in the germline V gene. V shed 5 bases and J 2 bases; nucleotides not matched to a gene: 10. The CDR3 consists of 16 residues. The CDR3 bases are TGTGCCAGCAGTCCCCCTACTAGCGGGCCAACCTACGAGCAGTACTTC. This encodes CASSPPTSGPTYEQYF. Full variable domain (rest looked up from reference TRBV28 and TRBJ2-7): DVKVTQSSRYLVKRTGEKVFLECVQDMDHENMFWYRQDPGLGLRLIYFSYDVKMKEKGDIPEGYSVSREKKERFSLILESASTNQTSMYLCASSPPTSGPTYEQYFGPGTRLTVT.

The chain joins TRBV12-3 or TRBV12-4 to TRBJ2-4; D not resolved. The ends were cut back, 6 bases at V and 9 bases at J, with 15 bases in the middle. This CDR3 spans 13 amino acids. The CDR3 nucleotides are TGTGCCAGCAGCTCCCGACCTGGTAGCATTCAGTACTTC. Protein: CASSSRPGSIQYF.

The rearrangement uses TRBV28 and TRBJ1-4; tentatively, D is TRBD1 (5 bases). The CDR3 contains 16 residues. Trimming removed 4 bases at V and 1 base at J, with 13 bases between. Germline CDR1 MDHEN, CDR2 SYDVKM. As DNA, the CDR3 is TGTGCCAGCAGTTCCTACCGAGGGGTAACTAATGAAAAACTGTTTTTT. This translates into CASSSYRGVTNEKLFF.

The CDR3 DNA reads TGCAGTGCTAGAGAACAGAGGTACACTGAAGCTTTCTTT. Protein: CSAREQRYTEAFF. The chain employs TRBV20-1 and TRBJ1-1, with D hard to call. Per germline, CDR1 DFQATT and CDR2 SNEGSKA (reference sequence). The CDR3 sequence is 13 residues long. V was cut by 0 bases and J by 3 bases, with 8 bases left in between.

The chain joins TRBV7-2 to TRBJ2-1; 7 nucleotides match TRBD2. The trim removed 4 bases at V and 5 bases at J, leaving 11 bases unmatched. Germline V gives CDR1 SGHTA, CDR2 FQGNSA. The CDR3 has 16 residues. In DNA form, the CDR3 reads TGTGCCAGCAGCTCCCAGCGGGGCAGGGAAAACAATGAGCAGTTCTTC. It specifies CASSSQRGRENNEQFF.

The chain couples TRBV5-1 to TRBJ2-5; D unclear. Germline V lookup: CDR1 SGHRS, CDR2 YFSETQ. Trimming cost V 0 bases and J 5 bases, with 8 bases left between them. The CDR3 is 13 amino acids. CDR3 DNA sequence: TGCGCCAGCAGCTTGGTTTGGCGGGAGACCCAGTACTTC. Translating gives CASSLVWRETQYF.

The CDR3 protein is CASSLAAGADTQYF. CDR3 nucleotide sequence: TGTGCCAGCAGCTTAGCCGCCGGGGCAGATACGCAGTATTTT. The chain combines TRBV7-9 with TRBJ2-3; D may be TRBD2 (5 bases). In germline, CDR1 is SEHNR, CDR2 FQNEAQ (reference sequence). Trimming cost V 0 bases and J 4 bases, with 8 bases left between them. The CDR3 runs 14 residues.

This clonotype was observed a few times. The chain links TRBV6-5 to TRBJ2-5, with 11 bases lining up with TRBD2. In germline, CDR1 is MNHEY, CDR2 SVGAGI. The V and J ends lost 2 bases and 1 base, in that order; junction bases with no gene match: 3. This CDR3 comprises 16 residues. CDR3 protein: CASSYGTSGPQETQYF. The DNA of the CDR3 is TGTGCCAGCAGTTACGGGACTAGCGGCCCCCAAGAGACCCAGTACTTC.

Details on this clonotype: A read error is likely, as this CDR3 ends without the conserved phenylalanine or tryptophan. It is unclear where the CDR3 begins or ends on the DNA, so no DNA is shown, and the CDR3 is as TCRdb lists it. The chain employs TRBV3-1 and TRBJ2-3. Looked up from germline, CDR1 is LGHDT and CDR2 is YNNKEL (reference sequence). Ends included, the CDR3 has 13 residues. CDR3 protein: CACSKGGRTDVLL.

The table lists this clonotype with a few counts. CDR3 sequence (DNA): TGTGCCAGCAGTCGTGGGACCGGGGACGGGGGCTACACCTTC. Its protein is CASSRGTGDGGYTF. V is TRBV5-4 and J is TRBJ1-2; a possible D gene is TRBD1 (5 bases). The germline V and J ends were trimmed by 5 bases and 8 bases, with 19 bases remaining between them. The CDR3 extends over 14 amino acids. Germline values: CDR1 SGHNT, CDR2 YYREEE (reference sequence).

The chain links TRBV2 to TRBJ2-3, with D possibly called TRBD1 or TRBD2 (6 bases each). Germline V gene data show CDR1 as SNHLY and CDR2 as FYNNEI. V gave up 4 bases and J gave up 5 bases, with 16 bases separating them. The CDR3 sequence is 15 residues long. The CDR3 bases are TGTGCCAGCAGTGTGGGCCCGGGGGCCGGAGATACGCAGTATTTT. Amino acid sequence: CASSVGPGAGDTQYF.

The gene calls are TRBV14 and TRBJ2-5; D unclear. The J call could be wrong; TRBJ2-7 is a better fit for the DNA end. Germline V lookup: CDR1 SGHDN, CDR2 FVKESK. The CDR3 has 13 amino acids. The CDR3 loop is CASSPNSDYEQYF. In DNA form, the CDR3 reads TGTGCCAGCAGCCCCAACAGTGACTACGAGCAGTACTTC.

This clonotype came up a few times. The chain couples TRBV20-1 to TRBJ2-7; D perhaps matches TRBD1 (5 bases). This CDR3 has 14 amino acids. V was shortened by 3 bases and J by 2 bases, with 14 bases between the two germline ends. Germline V gene data show CDR1 as DFQATT and CDR2 as SNEGSKA (reference sequence). Here the CDR3 DNA reads TGCAGTGCTAGTTTGGACACTGGAGCCTACGAGCAGTACTTC. This translates into CSASLDTGAYEQYF.

The chain carries TRBV12-3 or TRBV12-4 and TRBJ2-7; weak D call: TRBD1 (6 bases). Trimming cost V 5 bases and J 2 bases, with 10 bases left between them. This CDR3 is 13 amino acids long. CDR3 in amino acids: CASSRDNAYEQYF. The DNA of the CDR3 is TGTGCCAGCAGTCGGGACAACGCCTACGAGCAGTACTTC.

The gene calls are TRBV18 and TRBJ2-1; D tentatively fits TRBD1 or TRBD2 (5 bases each). V was clipped by 6 bases and J by 8 bases, with 20 bases between them. From germline, CDR1 is KGHSH and CDR2 LQKENI. CDR3 length: 15 amino acids. CDR3 coding DNA: TGTGCCAGCTCGTTAGCCGGGACCGCCGGCGATGAGCAGTTCTTC. Amino acid sequence: CASSLAGTAGDEQFF.

This clonotype was seen many times. This chain connects TRBV14 to TRBJ1-2, with D unclear. Germline CDR1 is SGHDN and CDR2 is FVKESK. V gave up 0 bases and J gave up 5 bases, with 19 bases separating them. The CDR3 length is 17 residues. This chain's CDR3 is CASSQDNSDWRRYGYTF. For the CDR3, the DNA is TGTGCCAGCAGCCAAGATAATTCCGATTGGCGGCGGTATGGCTACACCTTC.

This clonotype has more than one count but fewer than ten. This chain links TRBV20-1 with TRBJ2-1; D perhaps matches TRBD2 (5 bases). Germline lookup yields CDR1 DFQATT and CDR2 SNEGSKA (reference sequence). This CDR3 has 15 residues. V was shortened by 0 bases and J by 0 bases, with 9 bases between the two germline ends. DNA for the CDR3: TGCAGTGCTAGAGAAGCGGTCAACTCCTACAATGAGCAGTTCTTC. Protein: CSAREAVNSYNEQFF.

The V gene is TRBV6-5, the J gene TRBJ2-3; 9 bases fit TRBD1. The end of the DNA fits TRBJ2-7 better, so the J call may be wrong. This CDR3 comprises 16 residues. Per the germline V gene, CDR1 is MNHEY and CDR2 is SVGAGI. CDR3 protein: CASSYSSSTGGDEQYF. The DNA of the CDR3 is TGTGCCAGCAGTTACTCATCGTCTACAGGGGGCGACGAGCAGTACTTC.

The V gene is TRBV6-2 or TRBV6-3, the J gene TRBJ2-1, with 8 bases matching TRBD2. Germline loops: CDR1 MNHEY, CDR2 SVGEGT. The ends lost 2 bases at V and 7 bases at J; junction bases unmatched: 16. The CDR3 totals 18 residues. CDR3: CASSYRTDLAGLWNEQFF. CDR3 in DNA: TGTGCCAGCAGTTACCGGACCGATTTAGCGGGATTATGGAATGAGCAGTTCTTC.

This clonotype was recorded a few times. The gene calls are TRBV30 and TRBJ1-2; no reliable D call. Germline values: CDR1 GTSNPN, CDR2 SVGIG (reference sequence). Trimming removed 2 bases from V and 0 bases from J, with 10 bases in between. This CDR3 contains 14 residues. The CDR3 loop reads CAWSNGAANYGYTF. The CDR3 bases are TGTGCCTGGAGTAACGGCGCCGCTAACTATGGCTACACCTTC.

In nucleotides, the CDR3 is TGTGCCAGCAGCGAATGGGACGATAATTCACCCCTCCACTTT. Protein product: CASSEWDDNSPLHF. The rearrangement uses TRBV9 and TRBJ1-6, with D possibly TRBD1 on 5 matching bases. Germline lookup yields CDR1 SGDLS and CDR2 YYNGEE. The CDR3 consists of 14 residues. With 3 bases removed from V and 5 bases from J, the gap between germline ends came to 9 bases.

The table lists this clonotype with a few counts. The V call is TRBV6-6, the J call TRBJ2-7; D ambiguous. Between the trimmed V and J ends, which lost 6 bases and 5 bases, there was a span of 11 bases. From germline, CDR1 is MNHNY and CDR2 SVGAGI (reference sequence). This CDR3 is 12 amino acids long. The CDR3 DNA is TGTGCCAGCAGCTCTCCCTGGGACGAGCAGTACTTC. Translated: CASSSPWDEQYF.

The rearrangement joins TRBV12-3 or TRBV12-4 to TRBJ2-4; 7 bases are a match to TRBD1. CDR3 size: 14 residues. V lost 7 bases and J lost 1; bases outside the gene matches: 4. The CDR3 bases are TGTGCCAGCAAACCGGGACAGGCCAAAAACATTCAGTACTTC. This encodes CASKPGQAKNIQYF.

The chain uses TRBV7-9 and TRBJ1-4, with D unresolved. Trimming stripped 5 bases from V and 3 bases from J, with 13 bases between. The germline gives CDR1 SEHNR, CDR2 FQNEAQ (reference sequence). The CDR3 has 15 amino acids. The CDR3 DNA reads TGTGCCAGCAGCGATTCGGCCTCGGCTAATGAAAAACTGTTTTTT. This sequence encodes CASSDSASANEKLFF.

At least ten counts were recorded for this clonotype. Sequence at one end of the junction differs from germline and may be a read error. The chain recombines TRBV4-3 with TRBJ2-5, with 12 positions matching TRBD2. The J call may be in error: the DNA end matches TRBJ2-7 better. The CDR3 length is 15 residues. Per the germline V gene, CDR1 is LGHNA and CDR2 is YSLEER. CDR3 nucleotides: TGTGCCAGCAGCCAAGAGGGGACTAGCGGGTACGAGCAGTACTTC. It is translated as CASSQEGTSGYEQYF.

The V and J genes are TRBV12-3 or TRBV12-4 and TRBJ1-3; weak D call: TRBD1 (5 bases). The CDR3 extends over 16 amino acids. V was pared by 3 bases and J by 4 bases, with 16 bases between. In nucleotides, the CDR3 is TGTGCCAGCAGTTTTATCGGGGGGGTTCCCGGAAACACCATATATTTT. Amino acids: CASSFIGGVPGNTIYF.

This clonotype was counted between two and nine times. The chain links TRBV11-2 to TRBJ2-1; 11 bases line up with TRBD2. V was pared by 5 bases and J by 4 bases, with 4 bases of the junction left unmatched. Germline assignment: CDR1 SGHAT and CDR2 FQNNGV. CDR3 length: 15 residues. CDR3 DNA sequence: TGTGCCAGCAGCATTAGCGGGGGGGTTTACAATGAGCAGTTCTTC. Its translation is CASSISGGVYNEQFF.